Listed below are T cell receptor beta chains from one sample, sequenced in a study of CD8 T cells in Susac syndrome. TCRdb re-called the immunoSEQ multiplex PCR reads through MiXCR, storing one row per CDR3 protein. The top ten hold 0.2% to 0.25% of the sample, which has about 70,000 distinct CDR3 sequences, about 95% seen once. Sequencing was done on a sample of CD8+ T cells from PBMCs. Receptors originate from a human donor in good health. CDR3s leave out the opening cysteine and the closing phenylalanine or tryptophan.

>TRBJ1-5|TRBV3-1
ASSLDPVAQPQH
>TRBJ1-1|TRBV29-1
SVEDRREAF
>TRBJ1-4|TRBV9
ASSVGLIATNEKLF
>TRBJ2-2|TRBV19
ASSLTGNTGELF
>TRBJ2-5|TRBV4-1
ASSQVEGKETQY
>TRBJ1-2|TRBV28
ASSPPEGYYGYT
>TRBJ2-5|TRBV12-3/TRBV12-4
ASSSLYGGPDAIQETQY
>TRBJ2-1|TRBV9
ASSVAGGRNEQF
>TRBJ2-7|TRBV19
ASSPGTGSSYEQY
>TRBJ1-1|TRBV30
AWSEWGSDTEAF
>TRBJ2-1|TRBV7-9
ASSPHGASGGNNEQF
>TRBJ2-3|TRBV14
ASSLDWGTDTQY
>TRBJ2-1|TRBV6-1
ASSGFLPFYNEQF
>TRBJ1-2|TRBV5-4
ASSPTRGNYGYT
>TRBJ2-7|TRBV7-8
ASSIAGTVSYEQY
>TRBJ2-7|TRBV7-8
ASKGDSPYEQY
>TRBJ1-5|TRBV28
ASSFRSEGNQPQH
>TRBJ1-1|TRBV6-2/TRBV6-3
ASSYSRGASISNTEAF
>TRBJ2-2|TRBV5-6
ASRYRGRGNTGELF
>TRBJ2-5|TRBV4-2
ASSHSEYQETQY
>TRBJ2-7|TRBV9
ASSAGGGAYEQY
>TRBJ2-7|TRBV5-1
ASSELAASSYEQY
>TRBJ2-2|TRBV7-9
ASSFFSGGSTGELF
>TRBJ2-6|TRBV7-9
ASSSIRGSGANVLT
>TRBJ1-4|TRBV2
ASSVNEKLF
>TRBJ2-2|TRBV29-1
SVEGWTSGNTGELF
>TRBJ2-2|TRBV6-5
ASSYWPSGGATDGELF
>TRBJ1-2|TRBV7-2
ASTPEVGGSYGYT
>TRBJ2-5|TRBV24-1
ATSDFAETQY
>TRBJ2-2|TRBV29-1
SVEPRTGELF
>TRBJ1-2|TRBV29-1
SVPDYYGYT
>TRBJ2-3|TRBV27
ASSLSLHRPSEGTQY
>TRBJ1-5|TRBV12-5
ASGRAPQH
>TRBJ2-2|TRBV7-9
ASSLDYGTGELF
>TRBJ2-3|TRBV12-3/TRBV12-4
ASSSVTDTQY
>TRBJ2-1|TRBV6-1
ASRAAAGGIYNEQF
>TRBJ2-7|TRBV3-1
ATDGRWAYEQY
>TRBJ1-5|TRBV12-3/TRBV12-4
ASSSLDRGARQPQH
>TRBJ2-5|TRBV28
ASSFSTSDETQY
>TRBJ2-3|TRBV7-9
ASRSLALLTDTQY